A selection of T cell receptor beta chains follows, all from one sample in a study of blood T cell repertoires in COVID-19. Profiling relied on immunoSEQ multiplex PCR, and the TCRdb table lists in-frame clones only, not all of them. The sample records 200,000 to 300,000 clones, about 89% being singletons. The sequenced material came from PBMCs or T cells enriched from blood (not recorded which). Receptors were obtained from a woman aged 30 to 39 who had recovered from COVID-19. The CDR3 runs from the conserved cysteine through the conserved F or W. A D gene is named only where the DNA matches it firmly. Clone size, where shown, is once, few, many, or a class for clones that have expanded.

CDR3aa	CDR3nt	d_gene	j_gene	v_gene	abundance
CSVEVEPPYNEQFF	TGCAGCGTTGAGGTGGAGCCCCCCTACAATGAGCAGTTCTTC	NA	TRBJ2-1	TRBV29-1	NA
CASPLIRRAKEVYGYTF	TGTGCCAGCCCACTAATCCGCAGGGCAAAAGAGGTCTATGGCTACACCTTC	NA	TRBJ1-2	TRBV3-1/TRBV3-2	NA
CASSLEQGKPYNEQFF	TGTGCCAGCAGCTTGGAACAGGGGAAACCGTACAATGAGCAGTTCTTC	TRBD1	TRBJ2-1	TRBV5-4	NA
CSASDRKNTEAFF	TGCAGTGCTAGTGACAGGAAGAACACTGAAGCTTTCTTT	NA	TRBJ1-1	TRBV20-1	NA
CASRDSNYGYTF	TGTGCCAGCAGGGACAGTAACTATGGCTACACCTTC	NA	TRBJ1-2	TRBV25-1	NA
CSVEGTANTEAFF	TGCAGCGTTGAAGGGACAGCGAACACTGAAGCTTTCTTT	NA	TRBJ1-1	TRBV29-1	NA
CASSQRGLNTEAFF	TGTGCCAGCAGCCAGAGGGGGCTGAACACTGAAGCTTTCTTT	TRBD1	TRBJ1-1	TRBV11-3	NA
CASSEAWRVQETQYF	TGTGCCAGCAGTGAAGCTTGGAGGGTCCAAGAGACCCAGTACTTC	NA	TRBJ2-5	TRBV6-1	once
CASSMGQGKRNNQPQHF	TGTGCCAGTAGTATGGGCCAGGGTAAAAGAAACAATCAGCCCCAGCATTTT	NA	TRBJ1-5	TRBV19	once
CASRIDRAGEKLFF	TGTGCCAGCAGGATCGACAGGGCCGGGGAAAAACTGTTTTTT	TRBD1	TRBJ1-4	TRBV2	NA
CASSLEIQGWDNSPLHF	TGTGCCAGCAGCTTAGAGATACAGGGTTGGGATAATTCACCCCTCCACTTT	NA	TRBJ1-6	TRBV7-9	once
CAIRDRDRRDEQYF	TGTGCCATCAGGGACCGGGACAGGAGGGACGAGCAGTACTTC	TRBD1	TRBJ2-7	TRBV10-3	NA
CASTDTYNQPQHF	TGTGCCAGTACCGACACCTACAATCAGCCCCAGCATTTT	NA	TRBJ1-5	TRBV19	NA
CASSPQTTGNTGELFF	TGTGCCAGCTCACCTCAGACGACAGGGAACACCGGGGAGCTGTTTTTT	NA	TRBJ2-2	TRBV18	NA
CATSDPRTGYGYTF	TGTGCCACCAGTGACCCGCGGACAGGGTATGGCTACACCTTC	TRBD1	TRBJ1-2	TRBV24-1	NA
CASIEGAGVGNTIYF	TGTGCCAGTATCGAGGGGGCAGGAGTCGGAAACACCATATATTTT	TRBD1	TRBJ1-3	TRBV19	NA
CATSGLAGDNEQFF	TGTGCCACCTCGGGACTAGCGGGGGACAATGAGCAGTTCTTC	TRBD2	TRBJ2-1	TRBV2	once
CASSYLRSTGHF	TGTGCCAGCAGTTACTTGAGGTCGACAGGTCATTTT	NA	TRBJ1-1	TRBV6-2/TRBV6-3	NA
CASSEHRGDRGYTF	TGTGCCAGCAGTGAACACAGGGGGGATAGGGGCTACACCTTC	TRBD1	TRBJ1-2	TRBV2	NA
CASSVTGTGGETQYF	TGTGCCAGCAGCGTGACCGGGACAGGGGGCGAGACCCAGTACTTC	TRBD1	TRBJ2-5	TRBV7-9	NA
CASSQVSLAGGVSGANVLTF	TGTGCCAGCAGCCAAGTGAGTCTAGCGGGAGGGGTCTCTGGGGCCAACGTCCTGACTTTC	TRBD2	TRBJ2-6	TRBV4-2	NA
CASSLATLGTDYGYTF	TGTGCCAGCAGCTTAGCGACACTTGGGACAGACTATGGCTACACCTTC	TRBD1	TRBJ1-2	TRBV7-9	NA
CASSYWSGSAGEQYF	TGTGCCAGCAGTTACTGGAGCGGGTCGGCGGGCGAGCAGTACTTC	NA	TRBJ2-7	TRBV6-2/TRBV6-3	NA
CASRGGTGELFF	TGTGCCAGCAGAGGCGGGACCGGGGAGCTGTTTTTT	NA	TRBJ2-2	TRBV28	NA
CASSRDDISSYEQYF	TGCGCCAGCAGCCGAGACGACATAAGCTCCTACGAGCAGTACTTC	NA	TRBJ2-7	TRBV4-3	NA
CASRKIWDRGNYGYTF	TGTGCCAGTCGAAAAATTTGGGACAGGGGTAACTATGGCTACACCTTC	TRBD1	TRBJ1-2	TRBV19	NA
CASSLWEAGDGYTF	TGCGCCAGCAGCTTGTGGGAGGCGGGGGACGGCTACACCTTC	NA	TRBJ1-2	TRBV5-1	NA
CASSHRQGADTGELFF	TGCGCCAGCAGCCACCGACAGGGGGCCGACACCGGGGAGCTGTTTTTT	TRBD1	TRBJ2-2	TRBV4-1	NA
CASSLEGYMNTEAFF	TGTGCCAGCAGTTTGGAGGGCTACATGAACACTGAAGCTTTCTTT	NA	TRBJ1-1	TRBV27	NA
CATSEATGGTTEAFF	TGTGCCACCAGTGAGGCGACAGGGGGGACCACTGAAGCTTTCTTT	TRBD1	TRBJ1-1	TRBV24-1	NA
CASSLGQGNQPQHF	TGTGCCAGCAGCTTGGGACAGGGTAATCAGCCCCAGCATTTT	TRBD1	TRBJ1-5	TRBV3-1/TRBV3-2	NA
CASSSPTGLSYEQYF	TGTGCCAGCAGCTCCCCGACAGGGCTCTCCTACGAGCAGTACTTC	TRBD1	TRBJ2-7	TRBV7-9	NA
CASTPTQGSGAGANVLTF	TGTGCCAGTACCCCCACCCAAGGGTCAGGGGCTGGGGCCAACGTCCTGACTTTC	NA	TRBJ2-6	TRBV19	NA
CASSLFTGTGIVSYGYTF	TGTGCCAGCAGTTTATTTACGGGGACAGGGATAGTAAGCTATGGCTACACCTTC	TRBD1	TRBJ1-2	TRBV28	NA
CASSRGPQGLPYEQYF	TGTGCCAGTAGTAGAGGACCACAGGGATTACCCTACGAGCAGTACTTC	NA	TRBJ2-7	TRBV19	NA
CASSLEGGALNTEAFF	TGCGCCAGCAGCTTGGAAGGTGGGGCCCTGAACACTGAAGCTTTCTTT	NA	TRBJ1-1	TRBV5-1	NA
CAYCQVGGLVSGELFF	TGTGCCTATTGTCAGGTGGGGGGACTAGTTTCCGGGGAGCTGTTTTTT	TRBD2	TRBJ2-2	TRBV30	NA
CASSGSSGSSGTYNEQFF	TGCGCCAGCAGTGGGTCTAGCGGGAGTTCTGGCACCTACAATGAGCAGTTCTTC	TRBD2	TRBJ2-1	TRBV10-2	NA
CASSRDRDDVSTNEKLFF	TGTGCCAGCAGCAGGGACAGGGACGATGTATCAACTAATGAAAAACTGTTTTTT	TRBD1	TRBJ1-4	TRBV7-9	NA
CASSLDSGGNQPQHF	TGTGCCAGCAGCTTAGACTCAGGGGGGAATCAGCCCCAGCATTTT	TRBD1	TRBJ1-5	TRBV7-9	NA
CASSPGTDINYGYTF	TGTGCCAGCAGCCCGGGGACAGATATTAACTATGGCTACACCTTC	TRBD1	TRBJ1-2	TRBV7-3	NA
CASRVRSAGGNNEQFF	TGTGCCAGCAGAGTAAGGTCGGCGGGAGGGAACAATGAGCAGTTCTTC	TRBD2	TRBJ2-1	TRBV2	NA
CASSKRGKQETQYF	TGTGCCAGCAGCAAACGCGGCAAACAAGAGACCCAGTACTTC	NA	TRBJ2-5	TRBV21-1	NA
CAWSVGLGGSQPQHF	TGTGCCTGGAGTGTAGGGTTAGGGGGATCTCAGCCCCAGCATTTT	NA	TRBJ1-5	TRBV30	NA
CASSFLATNEKLFF	TGTGCCAGCAGCTTCCTCGCAACTAATGAAAAACTGTTTTTT	NA	TRBJ1-4	TRBV7-2	NA